This is a list of T cell receptor beta chains from one sample in a study of CD4 T cells in relation to SARS-CoV-2 and coronaviruses. Which antigens these TCRs recognize remains unknown. Libraries were prepared by immunoSEQ multiplex PCR; TCRdb keeps only in-frame clonotypes and omits some of them. The sample contains some 20,000 clones, 78% of which appear only once. The sequenced sample was CD4+ T cells from PBMCs, cultured in vitro. These receptors were taken from a human donor in good health. The CDR3 runs from the conserved cysteine through the conserved F or W. D genes are given only for firm matches. Clone size is not always given. Where it is, it says once, few, many or a class for expanded clones.

j_call,clone_size,v_call,d_call,cdr3_aa,cdr3_nt
TRBJ2-7,NA,TRBV11-2,NA,CASSFGRRSGVQYF,TGTGCCAGCAGCTTCGGCAGGCGATCGGGTGTGCAGTACTTC
TRBJ2-5,NA,TRBV21-1,NA,CASLTKPETQYF,TGTGCCAGCCTGACTAAGCCAGAGACCCAGTACTTC
TRBJ2-7,NA,TRBV18,TRBD2,CASSPSASGSHEQYF,TGTGCCAGCTCACCATCGGCTAGCGGGAGCCACGAGCAGTACTTC
TRBJ1-5,NA,TRBV19,TRBD1,CASSPTGGDQPQHF,TGTGCCAGTAGCCCGACAGGGGGTGATCAGCCCCAGCATTTT
TRBJ2-7,few,TRBV15,TRBD2,CATSITTSGRLYEQYF,TGTGCCACCAGCATCACGACTAGCGGGAGGTTGTACGAGCAGTACTTC
TRBJ1-3,NA,TRBV9,NA,CASTTGQSSGNTIYF,TGTGCCAGCACCACAGGACAGTCCTCTGGAAACACCATATATTTT
TRBJ2-7,NA,TRBV3-1/TRBV3-2,NA,CASSRGGLRGAEQYF,TGTGCCAGCAGCCGAGGCGGCCTCCGTGGGGCCGAGCAGTACTTC
TRBJ2-5,medium-sized,TRBV9,TRBD1,CASSATGGAGETQYF,TGTGCCAGCAGCGCTACAGGGGGCGCGGGGGAGACCCAGTACTTC
TRBJ2-3,once,TRBV9,NA,CASSVAPTRFTDTQYF,TGTGCCAGCAGCGTAGCCCCCACGAGATTCACAGATACGCAGTATTTT
TRBJ2-4,NA,TRBV2,TRBD2,CASSVGGGKAKNIQYF,TGTGCCAGCAGTGTCGGCGGGGGGAAAGCCAAAAACATTCAGTACTTC
TRBJ2-2,NA,TRBV7-8,TRBD1,CASSFPWTGVAGELFF,TGTGCCAGCAGCTTCCCCTGGACAGGGGTGGCCGGGGAGCTGTTTTTT
TRBJ1-3,NA,TRBV28,NA,CASSLLENTIYF,TGTGCCAGCAGTTTGTTGGAAAACACCATATATTTT
TRBJ1-2,NA,TRBV28,NA,CASSLGGVPDRYGYTF,TGTGCCAGCAGTTTGGGGGGGGTCCCAGATCGATATGGCTACACCTTC
TRBJ2-1,NA,TRBV5-1,TRBD1,CASSPTGTDYNEQFF,TGCGCCAGCAGCCCAACCGGGACAGACTACAATGAGCAGTTCTTC
TRBJ1-1,NA,TRBV2,NA,CASSEAGRTTEAFF,TGTGCCAGCAGTGAAGCGGGTCGAACCACTGAAGCTTTCTTT
TRBJ2-1,NA,TRBV7-3,TRBD2,CASSLDRGTSGYNEQFF,TGTGCCAGCAGTCTTGACAGGGGGACTAGCGGATACAATGAGCAGTTCTTC
TRBJ1-4,NA,TRBV28,NA,CASSFSETGWGEKLFF,TGTGCCAGCAGTTTCTCCGAAACAGGGTGGGGTGAAAAACTGTTTTTT
TRBJ2-2,NA,TRBV9,NA,CASSPHTGELFF,TGTGCCAGCAGCCCCCACACCGGGGAGCTGTTTTTT
TRBJ1-2,NA,TRBV6-1,NA,CASTGLGGYTF,TGTGCCAGCACCGGGTTGGGGGGCTACACCTTC
TRBJ1-2,once,TRBV4-1,NA,CASSQDSDRYGYTF,TGCGCCAGCAGCCAAGATTCCGATAGATATGGCTACACCTTC
TRBJ2-3,NA,TRBV9,TRBD1,CASSVAGQGSDTQYF,TGTGCCAGCAGCGTAGCGGGACAGGGGTCAGATACGCAGTATTTT
TRBJ1-2,NA,TRBV11-2,NA,CASSLGTRNYGYTF,TGTGCCAGCAGCCTGGGGACGCGTAACTATGGCTACACCTTC
TRBJ2-1,NA,TRBV30,NA,CAWTGGFYNEQFF,TGTGCCTGGACGGGTGGATTCTACAATGAGCAGTTCTTC
TRBJ1-2,few,TRBV3-1/TRBV3-2,TRBD1,CASSLIGQGHGYTF,TGTGCCAGCAGCCTAATAGGACAGGGGCATGGCTACACCTTC
TRBJ2-1,NA,TRBV3-1/TRBV3-2,NA,CASSTRYNEQFF,TGTGCCAGCAGCACTAGATACAATGAGCAGTTCTTC
TRBJ1-5,NA,TRBV6-5,TRBD1,CASSRDREGQPQHF,TGTGCCAGCAGTAGAGACAGGGAGGGTCAGCCCCAGCATTTT
TRBJ2-1,NA,TRBV2,NA,CASSRSTVYNEQFF,TGTGCCAGCAGTCGAAGTACAGTTTACAATGAGCAGTTCTTC
TRBJ1-3,NA,TRBV7-9,NA,CASSLVSQGGNTIYF,TGTGCCAGCAGCTTAGTGTCCCAGGGAGGAAACACCATATATTTT
TRBJ2-3,NA,TRBV30,TRBD2,CAWNAGGSTDTQYF,TGTGCCTGGAATGCGGGAGGGTCGACAGATACGCAGTATTTT
TRBJ2-2,NA,TRBV18,TRBD1,CASSPWGTGATGELFF,TGTGCCAGCTCACCATGGGGGACAGGGGCCACCGGGGAGCTGTTTTTT
TRBJ2-5,NA,TRBV10-3,NA,CAISEVAGQETQYF,TGTGCCATCAGTGAAGTGGCGGGGCAAGAGACCCAGTACTTC
TRBJ1-1,NA,TRBV2,NA,CASSFAVDNRDLVTEAFF,TGTGCCAGCAGCTTCGCCGTTGACAACAGGGATCTCGTCACTGAAGCTTTCTTT
TRBJ1-3,few,TRBV18,TRBD1,CASSPDPTGRNTIYF,TGTGCCAGCTCACCAGATCCGACAGGGCGAAACACCATATATTTT
TRBJ1-1,NA,TRBV6-5,TRBD1,CASNPGQGVNTEAFF,TGTGCCAGCAACCCGGGACAGGGGGTTAATACTGAAGCTTTCTTT
TRBJ2-2,NA,TRBV7-3,NA,CASSQERTANTGELFF,TGTGCCAGCAGCCAGGAACGCACCGCGAACACCGGGGAGCTGTTTTTT
TRBJ2-5,NA,TRBV28,NA,CASGYETQYF,TGTGCCAGCGGGTATGAGACCCAGTACTTC
TRBJ1-4,NA,TRBV5-5,NA,CASSIPQGIGEKLFF,TGTGCCAGCAGTATCCCACAGGGCATCGGTGAAAAACTGTTTTTT
TRBJ2-3,NA,TRBV11-2,TRBD1,CASSPDRVGQADTQYF,TGTGCCAGCAGCCCGGACAGGGTGGGCCAAGCTGATACGCAGTATTTT
TRBJ1-5,NA,TRBV19,NA,CASSPNSGGGRLDQPQHF,TGTGCCAGTAGTCCCAATTCCGGAGGGGGTCGTTTGGATCAGCCCCAGCATTTT
TRBJ2-1,NA,TRBV7-3,TRBD2,CASSLASGPPGEQFF,TGTGCCAGCAGCTTAGCTAGCGGGCCTCCGGGTGAGCAGTTCTTC
TRBJ1-5,NA,TRBV2,NA,CASSEAKLPGGRQPQHF,TGTGCCAGCAGTGAAGCCAAACTCCCTGGGGGACGGCAGCCCCAGCATTTT
TRBJ1-2,NA,TRBV6-6,NA,CASSREREGYGYTF,TGTGCCAGCAGCCGCGAAAGGGAAGGGTATGGCTACACCTTC
TRBJ2-1,NA,TRBV18,NA,CASSLKYVTGSSYNEQFF,TGTGCCAGCTCACTAAAATATGTGACAGGTAGCTCCTACAATGAGCAGTTCTTC
TRBJ1-2,NA,TRBV2,NA,CASSDDGSYYGYTF,TGTGCCAGCAGTGACGACGGAAGCTACTATGGCTACACCTTC
TRBJ2-7,NA,TRBV7-2,TRBD2,CASSLMAGGTYMEQYF,TGTGCCAGCAGCTTAATGGCGGGAGGTACCTACATGGAGCAGTACTTC
TRBJ2-7,NA,TRBV6-5,NA,CASKGGESSYEQYF,TGTGCCAGCAAGGGGGGGGAAAGCTCCTACGAGCAGTACTTC
TRBJ1-3,NA,TRBV2,NA,CASSEGRANSGNTIYF,TGTGCCAGCAGTGAAGGCAGGGCGAACTCTGGAAACACCATATATTTT
TRBJ2-3,NA,TRBV3-1/TRBV3-2,TRBD2,CASSQVNGCGRVADTQYF,TGTGCCAGCAGCCAGGTAAACGGTTGTGGGAGGGTGGCAGATACGCAGTATTTT